The T cell receptor (beta chain) described here comes from a study of Ad26.COV2.S vaccination and SARS-CoV-2 variants. The V gene's germline CDR1 is ENHRY and CDR2 SYGVKD. CDR3 length: 16 amino acids. V lost 4 bases to trimming and J lost 6 bases, with 22 bases between them. Sequencing used immunoSEQ multiplex PCR; TCRdb keeps in-frame clones, though not all of them. The sample lists 150,000 to 200,000 clones; roughly 89% were seen once. This sample comprised peripheral blood, obtained after recovery from COVID-19. The receptor's source is a human donor who had recovered from COVID-19. The rearrangement links TRBV10-3 to TRBJ2-7; possible D gene TRBD2, 7 bases. This CDR3 reads CAISADVGGARGEQYF. The DNA for the CDR3 is TGTGCCATCAGTGCCGATGTGGGGGGGGCGAGGGGCGAGCAGTACTTC.